Listed below are T cell receptor beta chains from one sample, sequenced in a study of CD8 T cells in Susac syndrome. Each CDR3 protein is one row after TCRdb ran MiXCR on the immunoSEQ multiplex PCR reads. The sample carries about 150,000 distinct CDR3 sequences, around 95% recorded once. Input material: CD4+ T cells from PBMCs. The source is a human donor with Susac syndrome. Both conserved end residues are part of each CDR3. The D gene is left open where the match is weak. Expanded clones are given a class, and other clones once, few, many or no size at all.

J gene: TRBJ2-5; D gene: TRBD2; V gene: TRBV11-1; clone size: .; CDR3 length: 17; CDR3 DNA: TGTGCCAGCAGCTTTGGGACTAGCGGGGGATTTCAAGAGACCCAGTACTTC; CDR3 protein: CASSFGTSGGFQETQYF
J gene: TRBJ2-1; D gene: .; V gene: TRBV5-1; clone size: .; CDR3 length: 15; CDR3 DNA: TGCGCCAGCAGCTTGGGGGCTAGCAACTACAATGAGCAGTTCTTC; CDR3 protein: CASSLGASNYNEQFF
J gene: TRBJ2-5; D gene: .; V gene: TRBV24-1; clone size: once; CDR3 length: 13; CDR3 DNA: TGTGCCACCAGTGATTGGCCCCAAGAGACCCAGTACTTC; CDR3 protein: CATSDWPQETQYF
J gene: TRBJ2-2; D gene: .; V gene: TRBV18; clone size: .; CDR3 length: 14; CDR3 DNA: TGTGCCAGCTCACCACCAGGCAACACCGGGGAGCTGTTTTTT; CDR3 protein: CASSPPGNTGELFF
J gene: TRBJ2-1; D gene: .; V gene: TRBV6-4; clone size: .; CDR3 length: 15; CDR3 DNA: TGTGCCAGCAGGAAGGAAGGGGGTTCCTACAATGAGCAGTTCTTC; CDR3 protein: CASRKEGGSYNEQFF
J gene: TRBJ2-3; D gene: TRBD1; V gene: TRBV20-1; clone size: .; CDR3 length: 14; CDR3 DNA: TGCAGTGCTACCCGGGACAGGAGCACAGATACGCAGTATTTT; CDR3 protein: CSATRDRSTDTQYF
J gene: TRBJ1-2; D gene: TRBD1; V gene: TRBV30; clone size: .; CDR3 length: 14; CDR3 DNA: TGTGCCTGGAGTCTCAGGGGGCTAAACTATGGCTACACCTTC; CDR3 protein: CAWSLRGLNYGYTF
J gene: TRBJ2-5; D gene: TRBD1; V gene: TRBV20-1; clone size: .; CDR3 length: 13; CDR3 DNA: TGCGGTTCCGGGACAGGGAACTCCGAGACCCAGTACTTC; CDR3 protein: CGSGTGNSETQYF
J gene: TRBJ1-2; D gene: .; V gene: TRBV18; clone size: .; CDR3 length: 14; CDR3 DNA: TGTGCCAGCTCACCAGGCGAGGCCGCTGGCGGCTACACCTTC; CDR3 protein: CASSPGEAAGGYTF
J gene: TRBJ2-3; D gene: TRBD1; V gene: TRBV5-1; clone size: .; CDR3 length: 15; CDR3 DNA: TGCGCCAGCAGCCCAGGGGGCCCGGCAGGTGATACGCAGTATTTT; CDR3 protein: CASSPGGPAGDTQYF
J gene: TRBJ1-6; D gene: TRBD1; V gene: TRBV6-6; clone size: once; CDR3 length: 15; CDR3 DNA: TGTGCCAGCAGTTACGAAGGACAGGGAAATTCACCCCTCCACTTT; CDR3 protein: CASSYEGQGNSPLHF
J gene: TRBJ2-7; D gene: TRBD1; V gene: TRBV5-1; clone size: .; CDR3 length: 16; CDR3 DNA: TGCGCCAGCAGCTTGGGGCGACAGGGGGCGACGTACGAGCAGTACTTC; CDR3 protein: CASSLGRQGATYEQYF
J gene: TRBJ2-7; D gene: .; V gene: TRBV29-1; clone size: .; CDR3 length: 14; CDR3 DNA: TGCAGCGCTGAGGGGGTTGGGAGCTCCTACGAGCAGTACTTC; CDR3 protein: CSAEGVGSSYEQYF